Listed below are T cell receptor beta chains from one sample, sequenced in a study of CD8 T cells in Susac syndrome. In TCRdb, the immunoSEQ multiplex PCR reads were re-called with MiXCR into one record per CDR3 protein. The table records about 160,000 distinct CDR3 sequences, about 91% of them present only once. What was sequenced was CD4+ T cells from PBMCs. All receptors derive from a human donor in good health. The conserved cysteine and the conserved F or W are not part of the CDR3 here. Clone size is stated in some rows and not others, as once, few, many or a class when expanded.

v_gene: TRBV29-1
j_gene: TRBJ2-7
abundance: .
CDR3aa: SVAPGLLTEQY

v_gene: TRBV5-1
j_gene: TRBJ2-4
abundance: .
CDR3aa: ASSLGAGKQNIQY

v_gene: TRBV6-4
j_gene: TRBJ2-5
abundance: once
CDR3aa: ASSEMANQETQY

v_gene: TRBV20-1
j_gene: TRBJ2-5
abundance: .
CDR3aa: SAIVGSRETQY

v_gene: TRBV14
j_gene: TRBJ1-5
abundance: .
CDR3aa: ASSQDLDQPQH

v_gene: TRBV4-2
j_gene: TRBJ1-2
abundance: .
CDR3aa: ASSQASGVGGYT

v_gene: TRBV6-2/TRBV6-3
j_gene: TRBJ2-1
abundance: .
CDR3aa: ASSSPGRGSYNEQF

v_gene: TRBV29-1
j_gene: TRBJ2-1
abundance: .
CDR3aa: SVSDPNAYNEQF

v_gene: TRBV11-2
j_gene: TRBJ2-6
abundance: .
CDR3aa: ASSPTGSSGANVLT

v_gene: TRBV3-1
j_gene: TRBJ2-1
abundance: few
CDR3aa: ASSPQGAYNEQF

v_gene: TRBV19
j_gene: TRBJ1-1
abundance: once
CDR3aa: ASRFDGYTEAF

v_gene: TRBV6-2/TRBV6-3
j_gene: TRBJ1-1
abundance: .
CDR3aa: ASSGLSRGFEAF

v_gene: TRBV5-6
j_gene: TRBJ2-7
abundance: .
CDR3aa: ASSRDFSYEQY

v_gene: TRBV12-3/TRBV12-4
j_gene: TRBJ1-2
abundance: .
CDR3aa: ASSPPLDSFYGYT

v_gene: TRBV5-1
j_gene: TRBJ1-2
abundance: .
CDR3aa: ASTTGPNGYGYT

v_gene: TRBV7-2
j_gene: TRBJ1-2
abundance: once
CDR3aa: ASSAPLGQRLDGYT

v_gene: TRBV18
j_gene: TRBJ1-2
abundance: .
CDR3aa: ASSRGQGTRGYT

v_gene: TRBV29-1
j_gene: TRBJ1-2
abundance: .
CDR3aa: SVGGQGVGYT

v_gene: TRBV7-2
j_gene: TRBJ1-5
abundance: .
CDR3aa: ASSLTGNQPQH

v_gene: TRBV20-1
j_gene: TRBJ2-7
abundance: .
CDR3aa: SAGLSYEQY

v_gene: TRBV5-1
j_gene: TRBJ2-5
abundance: .
CDR3aa: ASRPGGGETQY

v_gene: TRBV6-1
j_gene: TRBJ1-1
abundance: .
CDR3aa: ASREVFLNTEAF

v_gene: TRBV7-9
j_gene: TRBJ2-7
abundance: .
CDR3aa: ASSLFGTNEQY

v_gene: TRBV30
j_gene: TRBJ2-7
abundance: .
CDR3aa: AWSVIGEQY

v_gene: TRBV28
j_gene: TRBJ2-5
abundance: .
CDR3aa: ASGGIWETQY

v_gene: TRBV7-6
j_gene: TRBJ2-2
abundance: .
CDR3aa: ASSLWTGDTGELF

v_gene: TRBV7-9
j_gene: TRBJ2-2
abundance: .
CDR3aa: ASSFTGSNTGELF

v_gene: TRBV29-1
j_gene: TRBJ2-1
abundance: .
CDR3aa: SVSLLAWGDNEQF

v_gene: TRBV30
j_gene: TRBJ2-7
abundance: .
CDR3aa: AWNSGSYEQY

v_gene: TRBV7-9
j_gene: TRBJ2-5
abundance: .
CDR3aa: ASSRAGLRETQY

v_gene: TRBV14
j_gene: TRBJ2-5
abundance: .
CDR3aa: ASSQFQPPQETQY

v_gene: TRBV4-3
j_gene: TRBJ1-2
abundance: .
CDR3aa: ASSQDLRQGGGYGYT

v_gene: TRBV7-9
j_gene: TRBJ2-7
abundance: .
CDR3aa: ASTTGAQHPKGYYEQY

v_gene: TRBV7-9
j_gene: TRBJ2-7
abundance: .
CDR3aa: ASSLGNEQY

v_gene: TRBV3-1
j_gene: TRBJ2-3
abundance: .
CDR3aa: ASSSWRATTDTQY

v_gene: TRBV24-1
j_gene: TRBJ2-5
abundance: .
CDR3aa: ATSEWTGGGQTQY

v_gene: TRBV5-1
j_gene: TRBJ2-7
abundance: .
CDR3aa: ASSLDRDRDYEQY

v_gene: TRBV6-2/TRBV6-3
j_gene: TRBJ1-2
abundance: .
CDR3aa: ASSYRDRDGGYT

v_gene: TRBV28
j_gene: TRBJ1-5
abundance: once
CDR3aa: ASSGGAGGFPQPQH

v_gene: TRBV2
j_gene: TRBJ2-1
abundance: .
CDR3aa: ASSYSHPEQF

v_gene: TRBV24-1
j_gene: TRBJ2-1
abundance: .
CDR3aa: ATSDPEGSARYNEQF

v_gene: TRBV18
j_gene: TRBJ2-7
abundance: .
CDR3aa: ASSPPGRVEEQY

v_gene: TRBV5-1
j_gene: TRBJ2-1
abundance: few
CDR3aa: ASSLAGLAGGLDEQF

v_gene: TRBV29-1
j_gene: TRBJ2-1
abundance: .
CDR3aa: SVELDYHNEQF

v_gene: TRBV4-1
j_gene: TRBJ2-1
abundance: .
CDR3aa: ASSQGVGPNLNEQF

v_gene: TRBV30
j_gene: TRBJ1-1
abundance: .
CDR3aa: AWREGPTRSTEAF

v_gene: TRBV13
j_gene: TRBJ2-7
abundance: .
CDR3aa: ASSWTSGGEQH

v_gene: TRBV24-1
j_gene: TRBJ2-5
abundance: .
CDR3aa: ATSDPRTAAETQY

v_gene: TRBV4-3
j_gene: TRBJ2-1
abundance: .
CDR3aa: ASSQGLTSGGGHEQF

v_gene: TRBV7-9
j_gene: TRBJ2-7
abundance: .
CDR3aa: ASSPGAGGTYEQY

v_gene: TRBV29-1
j_gene: TRBJ2-2
abundance: .
CDR3aa: SVRTTSTGELF

v_gene: TRBV5-1
j_gene: TRBJ1-1
abundance: .
CDR3aa: ASRLTGDTEAF